This record covers a single TCR beta chain. Its matching antigen is unknown. Method: immunoSEQ multiplex PCR; TCRdb's copy keeps in-frame clones and lacks some. This table has 24,000 or so clones, roughly 80% appearing once. The sample originates from a study of neoadjuvant nivolumab and ipilimumab in lung cancer. Looking at the study overall: Nivolumab 3 mg/kg was given days 1, 15 and 29, plus ipilimumab 1 mg/kg day 1 in combination.

Germline CDR1 and CDR2: SGHTA and FQGNSA. The V and J ends lost 1 base and 3 bases, in that order; junction bases with no gene match: 3. The CDR3 consists of 15 residues. Study-wide results and limits: TCR receptors were sequenced in few samples. From pretherapy to surgery, tumor richness and clonality rose with dual therapy.

The sequenced sample was peripheral blood, obtained before neoadjuvant nivolumab, alone or with ipilimumab. The origin of this receptor is an adult with non-small cell lung cancer. The chain employs TRBV7-2 and TRBJ2-7, with 10 nucleotides matching TRBD1. CDR3 DNA sequence: TGTGCCAGCAGCTTAGGCCGGGACAGGGGCTACGAGCAGTACTTC. Translation: CASSLGRDRGYEQYF.